The clone carrying this T cell receptor beta chain was observed many times. These data are taken from a study of T cells after yellow fever vaccination. The CDR3 extends over 16 amino acids. Trimming took 0 bases from V and 1 from J; bases not matched to a gene: 5. Germline V lookup: CDR1 LGHNA, CDR2 YSLEER. MiXCR was run by TCRdb on the 5' RACE reads, yielding one entry per CDR3 protein. The repertoire consists of around 340,000 distinct CDR3 sequences, with about an eighth occurring once and the leading ten covering 3.2%. The TCR was taken from a man younger than 30 who received the YFV17D yellow fever vaccine. The material was CD4+ T cells sorted from PBMCs, obtained 15 days after the yellow fever booster vaccination. V is TRBV4-3 and J is TRBJ1-2; 7 bases agree with TRBD1. The DNA for the CDR3 is TGCGCCAGCAGCCAAGAAACAGGGGACGGTAACTATGGCTACACCTTC. Translated: CASSQETGDGNYGYTF.